This paragraph reports one T cell receptor (beta chain). The antigen remains undetermined. This sample stems from a study of T cell responses to AZD1222 COVID-19 vaccine. Overall study context: Second doses were pooled across both intervals (about 4 or about 12 weeks).

This CDR3 is built from 15 residues. V was trimmed by 1 base and J by 0 bases, leaving 7 bases between them. CDR1 and CDR2 (germline): SGHDN, FVKESK. Study-level findings and limits: Reports say nearly half of spike-specific TCRs go after unmutated variant regions.

Some clones are missing from TCRdb's copy, which holds only in-frame ones; the method was immunoSEQ multiplex PCR. The data show more than 95,000 clones, around 89% seen once. The TCR originated in an adult in good health. The sample was peripheral blood, taken on day 0 of AZD1222 vaccination. The gene calls are TRBV14 and TRBJ2-1; no reliable D call. CDR3 DNA: TGTGCCAGCAGCCAAGGGGCGAGCTCCTACAATGAGCAGTTCTTC. Residues: CASSQGASSYNEQFF.